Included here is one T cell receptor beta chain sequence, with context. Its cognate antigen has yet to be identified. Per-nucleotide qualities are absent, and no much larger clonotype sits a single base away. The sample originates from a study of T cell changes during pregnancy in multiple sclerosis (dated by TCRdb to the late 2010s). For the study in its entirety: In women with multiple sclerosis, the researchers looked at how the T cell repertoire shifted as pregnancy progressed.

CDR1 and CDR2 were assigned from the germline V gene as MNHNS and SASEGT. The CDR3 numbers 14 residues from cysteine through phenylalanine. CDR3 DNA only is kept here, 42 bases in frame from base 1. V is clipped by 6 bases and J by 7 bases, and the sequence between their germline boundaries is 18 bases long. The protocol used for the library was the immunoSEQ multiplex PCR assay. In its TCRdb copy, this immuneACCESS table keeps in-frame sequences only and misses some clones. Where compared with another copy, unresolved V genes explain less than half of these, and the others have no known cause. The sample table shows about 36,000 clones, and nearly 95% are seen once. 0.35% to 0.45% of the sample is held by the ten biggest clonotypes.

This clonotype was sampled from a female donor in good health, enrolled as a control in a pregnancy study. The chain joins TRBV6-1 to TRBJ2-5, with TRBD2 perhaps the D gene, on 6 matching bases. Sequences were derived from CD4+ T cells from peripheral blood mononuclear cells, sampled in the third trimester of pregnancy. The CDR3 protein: CASRKVGGETTQYF. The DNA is TGTGCCAGCAGGAAGGTGGGGGGAGAGACGACCCAGTACTTC.